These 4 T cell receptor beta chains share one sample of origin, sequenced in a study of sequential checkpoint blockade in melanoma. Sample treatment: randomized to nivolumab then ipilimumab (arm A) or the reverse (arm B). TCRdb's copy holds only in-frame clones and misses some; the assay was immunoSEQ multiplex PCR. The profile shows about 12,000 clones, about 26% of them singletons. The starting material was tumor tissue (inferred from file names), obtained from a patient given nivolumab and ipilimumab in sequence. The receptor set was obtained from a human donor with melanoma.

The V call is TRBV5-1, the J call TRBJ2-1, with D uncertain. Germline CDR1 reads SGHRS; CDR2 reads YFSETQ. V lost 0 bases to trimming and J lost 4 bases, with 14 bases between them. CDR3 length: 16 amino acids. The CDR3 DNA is TGCGCCAGCAGCTTGGCGATTGGCAGACCTTACAATGAGCAGTTCTTC. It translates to CASSLAIGRPYNEQFF.

CDR3 region: CASSLTYGHLYTGELFF. CDR3 sequence (DNA): TGTGCCAGCAGTTTGACATATGGGCACCTTTACACCGGGGAGCTGTTTTTT. The chain joins TRBV28 to TRBJ2-2; D gene unclear. Germline CDR1 and CDR2: MDHEN and SYDVKM. The CDR3 is 17 amino acids. V was cut by 3 bases and J by 3 bases, with 17 bases left in between.

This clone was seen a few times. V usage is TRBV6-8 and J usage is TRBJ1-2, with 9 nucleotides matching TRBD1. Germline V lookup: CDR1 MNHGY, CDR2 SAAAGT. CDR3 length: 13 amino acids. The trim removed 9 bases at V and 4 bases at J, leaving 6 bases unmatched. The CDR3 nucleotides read TGTGCCAGTGAACAGGGGGCGGTCTATGGCTACACCTTC. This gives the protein CASEQGAVYGYTF.

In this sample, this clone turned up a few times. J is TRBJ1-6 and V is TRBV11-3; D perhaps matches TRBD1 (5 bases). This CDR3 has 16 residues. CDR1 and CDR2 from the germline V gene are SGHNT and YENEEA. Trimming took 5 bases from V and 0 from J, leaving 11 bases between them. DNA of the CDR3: TGTGCCAGCAGCCGACAGTCGAGCTCCTATAATTCACCCCTCCACTTT. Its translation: CASSRQSSSYNSPLHF.